This T cell receptor beta chain originates from a study of OX40 agonist ivuxolimab in advanced cancers. As for the study more broadly: Ivuxolimab was a fully human IgG2 agonistic monoclonal antibody targeting the costimulatory receptor OX40 (CD134). Intravenous ivuxolimab was administered to patients every 2 weeks at six dose levels: 0.01, 0.1, 0.3, 1.5, 3 and 10 mg/kg. Of the roughly 52 dose-escalation patients, hepatocellular carcinoma was present in about 19, melanoma in around 15, renal cell carcinoma in 9 and head and neck cancer in 9. In the dose-escalation cohort, roughly 80% of patients were male, and the mean age was approximately 55 years, with a range of roughly 20 to 80. Patients were allowed to have had prior anti-PD-1, anti-PD-L1 or anti-CTLA-4 therapy, and around 40% of the dose-escalation patients had previously received checkpoint inhibitors. Three dose-escalation patients achieved partial responses, one with hepatocellular carcinoma and two with cutaneous melanoma. Peripheral TCRbeta sequencing aimed to test whether ivuxolimab altered TCR sequence diversity and caused clonal T-cell expansion. The monotherapy dose-escalation portion (N of about 50 patients) of the phase I ivuxolimab trial is reported in the paper.

The cysteine opens and the phenylalanine closes a CDR3 of 13 amino acids. Only CDR3 DNA is held: 39 bases, read in frame from base 1. The germline V gene (reference sequence) yields SEHNR for CDR1 and FQNEAQ for CDR2. V is clipped by 2 bases and J by 5 bases, and the sequence between their germline boundaries is 6 bases long. Regarding this clone: Its target antigen remains unknown. The sample holds no much larger clone one base away, and base qualities are not on file.

The paper as a whole reports these results and caveats: In the 0.1-3.0 mg/kg groups, partial responders were among the patients with the lowest normalized peripheral clonal expansion, particularly in CD8+ T cells. After ivuxolimab, CD8+ T cells had more expanded clones than CD4+ T cells on average. At doses of 0.1 to 3.0 mg/kg, clonal expansion of both CD4+ and CD8+ blood T cells was observed from baseline to week 6. Antigen specificity was not determined for the clonally expanded peripheral T cells. Low levels of normalized T-cell clonal expansion were also shown by some nonresponding patients.

Genomic DNA was extracted from sorted cells for sequencing of the TCRbeta CDR3 region. TCRbeta CDR3 regions were sequenced using the immunoSEQ Assay. In its TCRdb copy, this immuneACCESS table keeps in-frame sequences only and misses some clones. Where compared with another copy, unresolved V genes explain less than half of these, and the others have no known cause. Here the sample has 37,000 or so clones; around 87% occur a single time. The leading ten clones occupy roughly 2.3% of the sample. The trial excluded patients who had a history of autoimmune disease or were on systemic immunosuppression. In every dose cohort, peripheral blood was drawn for TCR sequencing at baseline, cycle 4 day 1, and cycle 7 day 1. The samples were taken from a phase I, first-in-human, multicenter, open-label dose-escalation trial of ivuxolimab. Adults with locally advanced or metastatic head and neck squamous cell, hepatocellular, melanoma or renal cell carcinoma were enrolled in the trial. Before TCR sequencing, CD4+ T cells and CD8+ T cells were sorted from peripheral blood as separate populations.

The sequence was collected from an adult with an advanced solid tumor such as melanoma, head and neck, liver or kidney cancer. This receptor chain uses TRBV7-9 and TRBJ2-2; too little of a D gene remains to name it. Sequenced material: CD4+ or CD8+ T cells sorted from blood, taken in a trial of the OX40 agonist ivuxolimab. The CDR3 region: CASSLRETGELFF. The sequenced DNA is TGTGCCAGCAGCTTACGAGAAACCGGGGAGCTGTTTTTT.